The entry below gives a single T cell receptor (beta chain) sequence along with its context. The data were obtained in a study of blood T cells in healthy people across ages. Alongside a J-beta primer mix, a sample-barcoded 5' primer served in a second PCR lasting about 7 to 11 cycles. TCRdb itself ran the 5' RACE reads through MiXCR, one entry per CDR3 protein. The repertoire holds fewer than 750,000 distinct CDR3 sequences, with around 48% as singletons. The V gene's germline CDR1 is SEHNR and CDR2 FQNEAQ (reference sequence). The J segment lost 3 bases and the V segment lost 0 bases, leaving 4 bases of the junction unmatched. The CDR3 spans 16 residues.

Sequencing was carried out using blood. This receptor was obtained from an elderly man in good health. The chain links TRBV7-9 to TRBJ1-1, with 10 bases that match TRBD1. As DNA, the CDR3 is TGTGCCAGCAGCTTAGCGTCGGGACAGGGGTACACTGAAGCTTTCTTT. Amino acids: CASSLASGQGYTEAFF.